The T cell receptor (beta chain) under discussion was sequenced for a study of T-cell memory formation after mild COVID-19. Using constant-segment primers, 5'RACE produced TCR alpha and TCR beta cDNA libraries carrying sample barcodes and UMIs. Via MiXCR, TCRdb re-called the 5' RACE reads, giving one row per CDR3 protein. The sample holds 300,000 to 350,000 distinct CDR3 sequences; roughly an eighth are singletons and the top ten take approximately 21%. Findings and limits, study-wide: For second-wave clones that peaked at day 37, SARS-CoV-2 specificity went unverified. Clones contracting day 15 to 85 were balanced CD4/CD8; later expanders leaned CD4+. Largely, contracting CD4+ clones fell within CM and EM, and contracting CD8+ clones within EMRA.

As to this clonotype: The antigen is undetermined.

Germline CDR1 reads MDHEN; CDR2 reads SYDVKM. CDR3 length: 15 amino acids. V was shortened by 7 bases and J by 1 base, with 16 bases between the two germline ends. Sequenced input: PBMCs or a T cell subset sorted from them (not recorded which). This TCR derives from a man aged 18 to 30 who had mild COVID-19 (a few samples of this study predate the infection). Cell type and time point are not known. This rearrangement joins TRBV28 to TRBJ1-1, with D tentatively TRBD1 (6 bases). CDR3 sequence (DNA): TGTGCCAGCACTCTGCGTAGGGGGACGAACACTGAAGCTTTCTTT. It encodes CASTLRRGTNTEAFF.